Listed below are T cell receptor beta chains from one sample, sequenced in a study of blood T cell repertoires in COVID-19. Only in-frame clones appear in the TCRdb table, and some are missing; sequencing was by immunoSEQ multiplex PCR. Here the sample spans approximately 260,000 clones, around 90% being singletons. Source material: peripheral blood. Every receptor here comes from a woman aged 60-75 years with COVID-19, enrolled during active disease. Each CDR3 is given with its conserved first and last residue. The D gene is left open where the match is weak. Expanded clones are given a class, and other clones once, few, many or no size at all.

j_call d_call v_call clone_size cdr3_aa cdr3_nt
TRBJ1-5 . TRBV3-1/TRBV3-2 . CASSQDLRSNQPQHF TGTGCCAGCAGCCAAGATCTCCGTAGCAATCAGCCCCAGCATTTT
TRBJ2-1 TRBD1 TRBV18 . CASSKTGFSYNEQFF TGTGCCAGCTCAAAGACAGGGTTTTCCTACAATGAGCAGTTCTTC
TRBJ2-1 TRBD2 TRBV2 . CASSQGLAGLSYNEQFF TGTGCCAGCAGCCAGGGACTAGCGGGGTTAAGCTACAATGAGCAGTTCTTC
TRBJ1-5 TRBD1 TRBV15 . CATNMDRGNQPQHF TGTGCCACCAATATGGACAGGGGGAATCAGCCCCAGCATTTT
TRBJ1-4 TRBD1 TRBV5-6 . CASSPYDRGDEKLFF TGTGCCAGCAGCCCTTATGACAGGGGGGATGAAAAACTGTTTTTT
TRBJ1-5 TRBD1 TRBV18 . CASSPTGTGDQPQHF TGTGCCAGCTCACCAACCGGGACAGGGGATCAGCCCCAGCATTTT
TRBJ2-7 . TRBV4-3 . CASSSSRGGLWEQYF TGCGCCAGCAGCTCTTCGAGGGGGGGCCTCTGGGAGCAGTACTTC
TRBJ2-3 TRBD2 TRBV7-6 . CASSFRLAGGLDTQYF TGTGCCAGCAGCTTCCGACTAGCGGGGGGGCTAGATACGCAGTATTTT
TRBJ1-2 TRBD1 TRBV6-6 . CASSYGQGGSYGYTF TGTGCCAGCAGTTACGGCCAGGGGGGCAGCTATGGCTACACCTTC
TRBJ1-5 TRBD1 TRBV7-9 . CASSSTGGKQPQHF TGTGCCAGCAGCTCCACAGGGGGAAAGCAGCCCCAGCATTTT
TRBJ2-5 . TRBV7-2 . CASSLYRGGRETQYF TGTGCCAGCAGCTTATATAGGGGAGGCCGGGAGACCCAGTACTTC
TRBJ2-2 TRBD1 TRBV3-1/TRBV3-2 . CASSPVGQVNTGELFF TGTGCCAGCAGCCCCGTCGGACAGGTGAACACCGGGGAGCTGTTTTTT
TRBJ2-7 . TRBV9 once CASSVDGEPHLYEQYF TGTGCCAGCAGCGTAGACGGGGAGCCCCATCTCTACGAGCAGTACTTC
TRBJ1-1 . TRBV12-5 . CASGPPRTVDTEAFF TGTGCTAGTGGTCCCCCAAGGACAGTCGACACTGAAGCTTTCTTT
TRBJ2-1 TRBD2 TRBV15 . CATSIGRGGYNEQFF TGTGCCACCAGCATCGGGCGGGGGGGTTACAATGAGCAGTTCTTC
TRBJ1-5 TRBD1 TRBV2 . CASRPTGVSNQPQHF TGTGCCAGCAGGCCGACAGGGGTATCAAATCAGCCCCAGCATTTT
TRBJ1-2 TRBD1 TRBV12-5 . CASGPQTGAYGYTF TGTGCTAGTGGTCCTCAGACAGGGGCCTATGGCTACACCTTC
TRBJ2-1 TRBD1 TRBV29-1 . CSVKAGQGSYNEQFF TGCAGCGTCAAAGCGGGACAGGGGTCCTACAATGAGCAGTTCTTC
TRBJ2-2 TRBD1 TRBV5-1 . CASSRQGNTGELFF TGCGCCAGCAGCCGACAGGGGAACACCGGGGAGCTGTTTTTT
TRBJ1-1 TRBD1 TRBV18 . CASSPLGQGASTEAFF TGTGCCAGCTCACCATTAGGACAGGGGGCTAGCACTGAAGCTTTCTTT